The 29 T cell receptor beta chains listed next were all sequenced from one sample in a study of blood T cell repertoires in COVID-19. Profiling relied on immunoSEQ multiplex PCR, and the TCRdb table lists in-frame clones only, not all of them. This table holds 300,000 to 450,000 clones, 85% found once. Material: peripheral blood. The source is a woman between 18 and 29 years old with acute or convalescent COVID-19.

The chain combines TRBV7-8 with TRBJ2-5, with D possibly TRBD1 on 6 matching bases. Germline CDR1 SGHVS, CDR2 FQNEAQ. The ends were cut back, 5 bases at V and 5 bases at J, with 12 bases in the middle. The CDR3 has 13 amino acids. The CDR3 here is CASSIGTTETQYF. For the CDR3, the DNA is TGTGCCAGCAGCATTGGGACAACGGAGACCCAGTACTTC.

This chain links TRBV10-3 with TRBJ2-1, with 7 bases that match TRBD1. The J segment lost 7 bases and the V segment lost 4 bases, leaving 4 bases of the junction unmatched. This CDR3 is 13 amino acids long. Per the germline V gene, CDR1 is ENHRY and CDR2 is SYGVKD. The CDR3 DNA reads TGTGCCATCAGTGGGGGACAGCCTAATGAGCAGTTCTTC. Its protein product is CAISGGQPNEQFF.

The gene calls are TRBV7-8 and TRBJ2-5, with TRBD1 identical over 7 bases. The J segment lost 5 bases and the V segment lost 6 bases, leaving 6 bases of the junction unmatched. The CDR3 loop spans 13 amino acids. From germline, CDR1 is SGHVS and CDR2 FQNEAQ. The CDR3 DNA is TGTGCCAGCAGTTCGGACAGGAGGGAGACCCAGTACTTC. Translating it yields CASSSDRRETQYF.

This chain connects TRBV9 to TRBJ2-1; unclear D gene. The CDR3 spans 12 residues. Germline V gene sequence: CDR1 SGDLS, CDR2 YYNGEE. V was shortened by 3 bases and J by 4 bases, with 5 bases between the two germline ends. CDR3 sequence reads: CASSDLYNEQFF. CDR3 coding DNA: TGTGCCAGCAGCGACCTATACAATGAGCAGTTCTTC.

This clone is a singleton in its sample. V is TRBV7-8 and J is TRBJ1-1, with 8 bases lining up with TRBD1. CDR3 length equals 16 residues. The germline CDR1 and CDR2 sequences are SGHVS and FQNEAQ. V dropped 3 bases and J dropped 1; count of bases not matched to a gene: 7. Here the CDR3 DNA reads TGTGCCAGCAGCTTGGAGCCCGGGACAGGGAACACTGAAGCTTTCTTT. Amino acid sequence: CASSLEPGTGNTEAFF.

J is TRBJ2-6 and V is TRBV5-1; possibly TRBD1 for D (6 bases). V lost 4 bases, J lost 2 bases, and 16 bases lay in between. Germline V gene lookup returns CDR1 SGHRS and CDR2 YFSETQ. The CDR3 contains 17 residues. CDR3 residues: CASSPRGAGTGANVLTF. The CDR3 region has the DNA TGCGCCAGCAGCCCCAGGGGCGCCGGTACTGGGGCCAACGTCCTGACTTTC.

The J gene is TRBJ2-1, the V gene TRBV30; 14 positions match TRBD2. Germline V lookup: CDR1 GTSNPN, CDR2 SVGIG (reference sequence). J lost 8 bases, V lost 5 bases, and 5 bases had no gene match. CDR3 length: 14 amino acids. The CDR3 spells CAWGTSGGGHEQFF. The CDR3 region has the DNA TGTGCCTGGGGGACTAGCGGGGGAGGGCATGAGCAGTTCTTC.

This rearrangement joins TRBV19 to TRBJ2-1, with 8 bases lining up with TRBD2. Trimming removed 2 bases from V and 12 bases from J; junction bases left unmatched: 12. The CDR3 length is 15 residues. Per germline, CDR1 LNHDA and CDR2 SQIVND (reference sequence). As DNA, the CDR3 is TGTGCCAGTAGTATAAGGGGTTCCGCGGGAGGCGTGCAGTTCTTC. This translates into CASSIRGSAGGVQFF. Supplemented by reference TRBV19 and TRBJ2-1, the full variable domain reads DGGITQSPKYLFRKEGQNVTLSCEQNLNHDAMYWYRQDPGQGLRLIYYSQIVNDFQKGDIAEGYSVSREKKESFPLTVTSAQKNPTAFYLCASSIRGSAGGVQFFGPGTRLTVL.

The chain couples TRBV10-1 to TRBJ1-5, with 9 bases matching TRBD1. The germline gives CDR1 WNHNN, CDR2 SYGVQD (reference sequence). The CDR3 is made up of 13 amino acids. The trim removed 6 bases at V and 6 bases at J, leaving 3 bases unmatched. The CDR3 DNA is TGCGCCAGCAGCGAGACAGGGGGTCAGCCCCAGCATTTT. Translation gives CASSETGGQPQHF.

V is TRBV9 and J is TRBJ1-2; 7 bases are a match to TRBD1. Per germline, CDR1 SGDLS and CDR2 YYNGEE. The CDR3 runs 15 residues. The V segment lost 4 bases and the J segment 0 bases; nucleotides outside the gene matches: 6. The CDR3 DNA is TGTGCCAGCAGCCCGGCGGGACAGACTAACTATGGCTACACCTTC. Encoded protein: CASSPAGQTNYGYTF.

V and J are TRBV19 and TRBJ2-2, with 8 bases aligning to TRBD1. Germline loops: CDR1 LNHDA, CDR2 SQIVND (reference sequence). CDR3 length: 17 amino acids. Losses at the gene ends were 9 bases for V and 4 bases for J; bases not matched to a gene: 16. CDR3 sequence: CASRIFLRTGPTGELFF. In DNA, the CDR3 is TGTGCCAGCCGGATATTTCTTAGGACAGGGCCCACCGGGGAGCTGTTTTTT.

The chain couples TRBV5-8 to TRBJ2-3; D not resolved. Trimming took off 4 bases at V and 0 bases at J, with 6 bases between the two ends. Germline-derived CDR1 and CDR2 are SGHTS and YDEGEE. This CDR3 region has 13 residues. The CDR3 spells CASSVLSTDTQYF. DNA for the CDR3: TGTGCCAGCAGCGTGTTAAGCACAGATACGCAGTATTTT. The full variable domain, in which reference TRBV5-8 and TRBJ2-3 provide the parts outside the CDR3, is EAGVTQSPTHLIKTRGQQATLRCSPISGHTSVYWYQQALGLGLQFLLWYDEGEERNRGNFPPRFSGRQFPNYSSELNVNALELEDSALYLCASSVLSTDTQYFGPGTRLTVL.

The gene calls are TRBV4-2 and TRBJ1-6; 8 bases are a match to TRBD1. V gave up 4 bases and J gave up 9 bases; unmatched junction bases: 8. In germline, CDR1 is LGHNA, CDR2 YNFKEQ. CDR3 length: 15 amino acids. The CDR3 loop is CASSLAGGHVSPLHF. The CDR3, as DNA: TGTGCCAGCAGCCTTGCAGGGGGCCACGTTTCACCCCTCCACTTT.

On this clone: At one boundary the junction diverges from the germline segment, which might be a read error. This chain's CDR3 is CASSYWRGDQPQHF. Written as DNA, the CDR3 is TGTGCCAGCAGCTACTGGAGGGGCGATCAGCCCCAGCATTTT. The rearrangement links TRBV6-2 or TRBV6-3 to TRBJ1-5; weak D call: TRBD1 (5 bases). CDR3 length equals 14 residues. The germline V gene encodes CDR1 MNHEY and CDR2 SVGEGT.

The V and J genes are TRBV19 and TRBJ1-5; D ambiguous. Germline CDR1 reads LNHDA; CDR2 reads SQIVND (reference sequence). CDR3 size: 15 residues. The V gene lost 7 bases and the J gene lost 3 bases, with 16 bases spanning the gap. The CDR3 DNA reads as TGTGCCAGTAAACAGCAGGTCGGCGACAATCAGCCCCAGCATTTT. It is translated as CASKQQVGDNQPQHF.

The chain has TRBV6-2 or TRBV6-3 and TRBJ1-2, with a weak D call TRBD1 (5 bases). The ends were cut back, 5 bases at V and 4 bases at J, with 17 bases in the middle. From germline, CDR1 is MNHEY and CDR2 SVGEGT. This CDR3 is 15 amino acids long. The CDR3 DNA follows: TGTGCCAGCAGTCAAGCGCTAAGGGGCCCCTATGGCTACACCTTC. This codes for CASSQALRGPYGYTF.

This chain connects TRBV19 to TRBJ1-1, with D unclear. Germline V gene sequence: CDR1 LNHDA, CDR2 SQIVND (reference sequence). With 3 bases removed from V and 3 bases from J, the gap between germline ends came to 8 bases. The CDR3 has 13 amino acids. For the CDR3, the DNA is TGTGCCAGTAGTATCGAGGGATACACTGAAGCTTTCTTT. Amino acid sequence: CASSIEGYTEAFF.

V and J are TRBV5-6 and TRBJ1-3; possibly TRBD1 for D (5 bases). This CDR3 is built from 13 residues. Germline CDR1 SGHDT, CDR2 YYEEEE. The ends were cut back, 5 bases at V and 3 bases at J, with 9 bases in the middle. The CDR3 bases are TGTGCCAGCAGTTGGACAAGTGGAAACACCATATATTTT. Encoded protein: CASSWTSGNTIYF.

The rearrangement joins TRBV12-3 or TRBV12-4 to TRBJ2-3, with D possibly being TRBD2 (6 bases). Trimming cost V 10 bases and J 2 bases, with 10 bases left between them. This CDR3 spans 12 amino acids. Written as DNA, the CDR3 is TGTGCCACGGGACTTTACACAGATACGCAGTATTTT. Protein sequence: CATGLYTDTQYF.

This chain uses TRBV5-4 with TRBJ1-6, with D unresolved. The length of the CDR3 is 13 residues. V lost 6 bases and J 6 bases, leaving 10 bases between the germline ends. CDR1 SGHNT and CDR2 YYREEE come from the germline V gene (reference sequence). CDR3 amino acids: CASKEGPNSPLHF. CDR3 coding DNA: TGTGCCAGCAAGGAGGGTCCTAATTCACCCCTCCACTTT.

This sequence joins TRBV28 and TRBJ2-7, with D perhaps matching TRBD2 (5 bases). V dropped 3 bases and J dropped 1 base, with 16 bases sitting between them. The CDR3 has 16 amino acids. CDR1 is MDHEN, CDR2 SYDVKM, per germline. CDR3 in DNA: TGTGCCAGCAGTTTCCCCCCTTTCGGGAAATCCTACGAGCAGTACTTC. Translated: CASSFPPFGKSYEQYF. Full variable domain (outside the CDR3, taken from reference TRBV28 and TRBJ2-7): DVKVTQSSRYLVKRTGEKVFLECVQDMDHENMFWYRQDPGLGLRLIYFSYDVKMKEKGDIPEGYSVSREKKERFSLILESASTNQTSMYLCASSFPPFGKSYEQYFGPGTRLTVT.

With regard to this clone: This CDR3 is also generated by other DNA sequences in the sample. Written as DNA, the CDR3 is TGTGCCAGTAGTATCCGGGGGACGGGCTATGGCTACACCTTC. Residues: CASSIRGTGYGYTF. The V and J genes are TRBV19 and TRBJ1-2; D may be TRBD1 (5 bases). The V and J ends lost 3 bases and 4 bases respectively, with 12 bases between them. The CDR3 loop spans 14 amino acids. Germline-derived CDR1 and CDR2 are LNHDA and SQIVND (reference sequence). Variable domain in full (rest from reference TRBV19 and TRBJ1-2): DGGITQSPKYLFRKEGQNVTLSCEQNLNHDAMYWYRQDPGQGLRLIYYSQIVNDFQKGDIAEGYSVSREKKESFPLTVTSAQKNPTAFYLCASSIRGTGYGYTFGSGTRLTVV.

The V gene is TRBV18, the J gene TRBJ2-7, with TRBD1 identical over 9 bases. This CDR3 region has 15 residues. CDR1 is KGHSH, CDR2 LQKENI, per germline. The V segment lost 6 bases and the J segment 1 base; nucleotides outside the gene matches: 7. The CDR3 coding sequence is TGTGCCAGCTCTGGACAGGGGATCAGGTCCTACGAGCAGTACTTC. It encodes CASSGQGIRSYEQYF.

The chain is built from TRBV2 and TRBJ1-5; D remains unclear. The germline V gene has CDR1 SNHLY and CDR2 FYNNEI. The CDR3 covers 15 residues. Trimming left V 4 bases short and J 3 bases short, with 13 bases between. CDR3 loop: CASSGETNTNQPQHF. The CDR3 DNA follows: TGTGCCAGCAGTGGCGAGACAAATACCAATCAGCCCCAGCATTTT.

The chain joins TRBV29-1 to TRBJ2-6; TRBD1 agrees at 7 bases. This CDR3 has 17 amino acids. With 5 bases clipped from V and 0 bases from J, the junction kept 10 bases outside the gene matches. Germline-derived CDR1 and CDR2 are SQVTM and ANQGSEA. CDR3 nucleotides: TGCAGCGTTTTAGGGACAGTAGTTAACTCTGGGGCCAACGTCCTGACTTTC. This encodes CSVLGTVVNSGANVLTF. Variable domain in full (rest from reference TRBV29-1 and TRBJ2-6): SAVISQKPSRDICQRGTSLTIQCQVDSQVTMMFWYRQQPGQSLTLIATANQGSEATYESGFVIDKFPISRPNLTFSTLTVSNMSPEDSSIYLCSVLGTVVNSGANVLTFGAGSRLTVL.

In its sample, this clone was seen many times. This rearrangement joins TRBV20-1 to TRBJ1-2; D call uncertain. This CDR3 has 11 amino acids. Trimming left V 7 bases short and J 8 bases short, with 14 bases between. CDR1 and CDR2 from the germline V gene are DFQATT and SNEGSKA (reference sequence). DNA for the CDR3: TGCAGTGTTATAATCCCGGGGGGCTACACCTTC. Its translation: CSVIIPGGYTF.

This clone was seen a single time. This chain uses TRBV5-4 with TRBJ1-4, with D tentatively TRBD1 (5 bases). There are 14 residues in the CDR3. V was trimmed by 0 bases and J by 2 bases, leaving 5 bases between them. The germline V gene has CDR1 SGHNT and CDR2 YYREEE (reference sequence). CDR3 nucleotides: TGTGCCAGCAGCTTGGGGGGCACTAATGAAAAACTGTTTTTT. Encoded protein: CASSLGGTNEKLFF.

The CDR3 spells CASSYGIAGVEYF. The CDR3 nucleotides are TGTGCCAGCAGTTACGGTATAGCGGGAGTGGAGTACTTC. The chain joins TRBV28 to TRBJ2-7; the match to TRBD2 covers 9 bases. The germline V gene encodes CDR1 MDHEN and CDR2 SYDVKM. The CDR3 runs to 13 residues. J gave up 11 bases and V 4 bases, and 9 bases lay outside the gene matches.

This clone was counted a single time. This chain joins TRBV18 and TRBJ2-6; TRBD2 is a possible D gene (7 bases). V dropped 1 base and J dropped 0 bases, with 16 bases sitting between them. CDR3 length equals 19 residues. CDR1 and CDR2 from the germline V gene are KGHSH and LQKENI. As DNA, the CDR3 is TGTGCCAGCTCACCACGGAGGGGGGGCGAGTACTCTGGGGCCAACGTCCTGACTTTC. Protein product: CASSPRRGGEYSGANVLTF.